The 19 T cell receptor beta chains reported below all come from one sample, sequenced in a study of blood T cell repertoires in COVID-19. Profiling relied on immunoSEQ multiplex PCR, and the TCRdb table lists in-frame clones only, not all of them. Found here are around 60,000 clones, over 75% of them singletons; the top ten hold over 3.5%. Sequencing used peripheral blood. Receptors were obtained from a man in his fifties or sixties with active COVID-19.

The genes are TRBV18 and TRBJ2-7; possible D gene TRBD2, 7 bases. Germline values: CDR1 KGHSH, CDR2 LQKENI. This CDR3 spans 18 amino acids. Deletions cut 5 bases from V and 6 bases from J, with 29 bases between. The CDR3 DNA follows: TGTGCCAGCTCATCGGGGCCGCGGGGGACACAAATGTCGGGCGAGCAGTACTTC. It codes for CASSSGPRGTQMSGEQYF.

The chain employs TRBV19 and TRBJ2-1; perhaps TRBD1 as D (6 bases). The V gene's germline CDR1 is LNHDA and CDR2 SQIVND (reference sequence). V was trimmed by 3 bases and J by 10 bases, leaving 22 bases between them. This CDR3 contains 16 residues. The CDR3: CASSMARGRGTDEQFF. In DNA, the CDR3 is TGTGCCAGTAGTATGGCCCGGGGCAGGGGTACGGACGAGCAGTTCTTC.

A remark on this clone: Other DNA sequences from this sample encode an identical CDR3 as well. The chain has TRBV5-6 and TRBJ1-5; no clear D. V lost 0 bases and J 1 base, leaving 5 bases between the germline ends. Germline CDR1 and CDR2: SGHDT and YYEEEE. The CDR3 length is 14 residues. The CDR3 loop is CASSLGQSNQPQHF. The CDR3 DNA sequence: TGTGCCAGCAGCTTGGGGCAGAGCAATCAGCCCCAGCATTTT.

CDR3 sequence (DNA): TGTGCCAGCACTACTTGGGAGCCCCGAGATGAGCAGTTCTTC. Translation gives CASTTWEPRDEQFF. This rearrangement joins TRBV2 to TRBJ2-1; tentative D call: TRBD2 (5 bases). The V gene's germline CDR1 is SNHLY and CDR2 FYNNEI. V was cut by 7 bases and J by 8 bases, with 18 bases left in between. The CDR3 loop spans 14 amino acids.

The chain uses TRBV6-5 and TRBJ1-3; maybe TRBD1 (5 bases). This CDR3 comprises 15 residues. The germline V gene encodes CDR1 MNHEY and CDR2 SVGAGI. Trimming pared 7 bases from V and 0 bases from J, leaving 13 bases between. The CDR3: CASTRGTASGNTIYF. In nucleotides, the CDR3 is TGTGCCAGCACCCGCGGGACTGCCTCTGGAAACACCATATATTTT.

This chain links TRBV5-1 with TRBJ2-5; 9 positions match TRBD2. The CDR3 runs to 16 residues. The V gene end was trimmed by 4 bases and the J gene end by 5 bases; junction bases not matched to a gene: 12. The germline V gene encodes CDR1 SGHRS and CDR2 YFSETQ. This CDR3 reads CASSNSGGAVGETQYF. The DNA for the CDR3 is TGCGCCAGCAGCAATAGCGGGGGCGCCGTGGGTGAGACCCAGTACTTC.

The CDR3 region is CASSYRQVRQETQYF. The CDR3 nucleotides read TGCGCCAGCAGCTACAGACAGGTTCGGCAAGAGACCCAGTACTTC. The chain carries TRBV5-1 and TRBJ2-5, with D possibly being TRBD1 (6 bases). CDR1 and CDR2 from the germline V gene are SGHRS and YFSETQ. This CDR3 contains 15 residues. V was pared by 3 bases and J by 2 bases, with 14 bases between. The whole variable domain, filled in from reference TRBV5-1 and TRBJ2-5, reads KAGVTQTPRYLIKTRGQQVTLSCSPISGHRSVSWYQQTPGQGLQFLFEYFSETQRNKGNFPGRFSGRQFSNSRSEMNVSTLELGDSALYLCASSYRQVRQETQYFGPGTRLLVL.

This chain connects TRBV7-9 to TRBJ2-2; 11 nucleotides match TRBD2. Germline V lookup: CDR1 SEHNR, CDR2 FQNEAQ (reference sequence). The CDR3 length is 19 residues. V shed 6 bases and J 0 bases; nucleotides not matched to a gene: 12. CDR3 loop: CASSYSGGASASNTGELFF. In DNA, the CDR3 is TGTGCCAGCAGTTATAGCGGGGGGGCCTCCGCATCGAACACCGGGGAGCTGTTTTTT.

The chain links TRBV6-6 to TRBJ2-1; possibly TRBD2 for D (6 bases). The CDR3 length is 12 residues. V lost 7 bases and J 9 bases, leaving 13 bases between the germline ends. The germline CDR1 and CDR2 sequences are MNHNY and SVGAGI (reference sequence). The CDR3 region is CASTPRGIEQFF. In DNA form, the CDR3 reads TGTGCCAGCACCCCCCGGGGGATTGAGCAGTTCTTC.

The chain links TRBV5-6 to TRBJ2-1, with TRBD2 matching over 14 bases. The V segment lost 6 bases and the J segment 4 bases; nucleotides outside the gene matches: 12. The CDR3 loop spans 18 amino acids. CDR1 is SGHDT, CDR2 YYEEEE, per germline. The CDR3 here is CASIRGTSGGPYYNEQFF. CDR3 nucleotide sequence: TGTGCCAGCATCCGAGGGACTAGCGGGGGTCCTTATTACAATGAGCAGTTCTTC. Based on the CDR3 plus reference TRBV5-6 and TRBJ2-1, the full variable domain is DAGVTQSPTHLIKTRGQQVTLRCSPKSGHDTVSWYQQALGQGPQFIFQYYEEEERQRGNFPDRFSGHQFPNYSSELNVNALLLGDSALYLCASIRGTSGGPYYNEQFFGPGTRLTVL.

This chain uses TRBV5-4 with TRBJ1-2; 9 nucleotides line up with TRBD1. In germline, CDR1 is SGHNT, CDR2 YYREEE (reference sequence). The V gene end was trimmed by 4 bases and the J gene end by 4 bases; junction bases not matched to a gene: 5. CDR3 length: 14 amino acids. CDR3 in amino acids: CASSGGTGLYGYTF. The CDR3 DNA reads TGTGCCAGCAGCGGAGGGACAGGGCTCTATGGCTACACCTTC.

The DNA for the CDR3 is TGTGCCTACCACGACAGTAACTATGGCTACACCTTC. Translation gives CAYHDSNYGYTF. The chain recombines TRBV10-3 with TRBJ1-2; weak D call: TRBD1 (5 bases). Germline V gene data show CDR1 as ENHRY and CDR2 as SYGVKD. The CDR3 is made up of 12 amino acids. V dropped 11 bases and J dropped 1 base, with 11 bases sitting between them.

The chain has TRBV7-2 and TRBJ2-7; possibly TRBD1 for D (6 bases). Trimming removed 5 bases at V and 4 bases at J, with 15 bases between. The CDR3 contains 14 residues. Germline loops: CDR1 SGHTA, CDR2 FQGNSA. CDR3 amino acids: CASSQGREVYEQYF. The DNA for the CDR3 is TGTGCCAGCAGCCAGGGGCGAGAAGTTTACGAGCAGTACTTC. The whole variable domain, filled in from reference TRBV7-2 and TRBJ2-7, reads GAGVSQSPSNKVTEKGKDVELRCDPISGHTALYWYRQSLGQGLEFLIYFQGNSAPDKSGLPSDRFSAERTGGSVSTLTIQRTQQEDSAVYLCASSQGREVYEQYFGPGTRLTVT.

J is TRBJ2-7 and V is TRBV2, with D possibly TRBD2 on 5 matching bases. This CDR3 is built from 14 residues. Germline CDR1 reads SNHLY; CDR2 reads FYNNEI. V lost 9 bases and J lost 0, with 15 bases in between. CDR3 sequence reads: CASSSGRISYEQYF. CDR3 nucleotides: TGTGCCAGTTCCTCGGGAAGAATCTCCTACGAGCAGTACTTC.

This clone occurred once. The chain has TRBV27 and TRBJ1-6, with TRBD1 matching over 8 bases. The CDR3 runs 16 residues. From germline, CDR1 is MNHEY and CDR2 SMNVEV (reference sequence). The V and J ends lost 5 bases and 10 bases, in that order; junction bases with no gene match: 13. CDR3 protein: CASSTSRDRRVSPLHF. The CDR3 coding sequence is TGTGCCAGCAGTACCTCCCGGGACAGGCGGGTCTCACCCCTCCACTTT.

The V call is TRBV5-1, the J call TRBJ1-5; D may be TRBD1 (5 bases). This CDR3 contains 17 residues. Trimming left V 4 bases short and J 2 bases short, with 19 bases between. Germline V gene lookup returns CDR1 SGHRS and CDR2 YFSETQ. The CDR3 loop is CASSHGGTSGGNQPQHF. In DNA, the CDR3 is TGCGCCAGCAGCCACGGAGGGACCTCGGGGGGCAATCAGCCCCAGCATTTT.

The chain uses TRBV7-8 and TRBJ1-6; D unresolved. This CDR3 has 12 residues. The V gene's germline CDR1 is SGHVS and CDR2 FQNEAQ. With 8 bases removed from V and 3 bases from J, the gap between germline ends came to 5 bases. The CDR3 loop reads CASRDYNSPLHF. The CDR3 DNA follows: TGTGCCAGCCGAGACTATAATTCACCCCTCCACTTT.

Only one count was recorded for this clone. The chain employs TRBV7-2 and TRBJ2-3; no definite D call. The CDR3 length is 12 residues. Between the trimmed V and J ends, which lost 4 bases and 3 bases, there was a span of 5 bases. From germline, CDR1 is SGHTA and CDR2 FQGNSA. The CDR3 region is CASSSRTDTQYF. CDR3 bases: TGTGCCAGCAGCTCCAGGACAGATACGCAGTATTTT.

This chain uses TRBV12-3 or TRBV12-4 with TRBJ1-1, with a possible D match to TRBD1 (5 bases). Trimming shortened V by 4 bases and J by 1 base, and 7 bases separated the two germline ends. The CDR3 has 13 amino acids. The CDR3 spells CASSSRGNTEAFF. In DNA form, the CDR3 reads TGTGCCAGCAGTTCTAGGGGGAACACTGAAGCTTTCTTT.